The 6 T cell receptor beta chains in this list originate from one sample, sequenced in a study of T cell responses to AZD1222 COVID-19 vaccine. Clones were sequenced by immunoSEQ multiplex PCR, and TCRdb holds only the in-frame ones, with some missing. The sample lists some 140,000 clones, around 90% occurring once. Material: peripheral blood, obtained 28 days after the second AZD1222 dose. Receptor source: an adult who received the AZD1222 COVID-19 vaccine.

The V call is TRBV19, the J call TRBJ1-5; tentative D call: TRBD1 (5 bases). CDR1 and CDR2 from the germline V gene are LNHDA and SQIVND (reference sequence). The CDR3 has 13 amino acids. Trimming pared 5 bases from V and 5 bases from J, leaving 10 bases between. The CDR3 DNA follows: TGTGCCAGTAGTTTATTAGGGGATCAGCCCCAGCATTTT. It specifies CASSLLGDQPQHF.

The chain recombines TRBV5-1 with TRBJ2-3, with a possible D match to TRBD1 (7 bases). The CDR3 extends over 15 amino acids. From germline, CDR1 is SGHRS and CDR2 YFSETQ. V was trimmed by 4 bases and J by 2 bases, leaving 14 bases between them. CDR3 DNA sequence: TGCGCCAGCAGCGCGCGGGGACAGACCACAGATACGCAGTATTTT. Protein sequence: CASSARGQTTDTQYF.

The chain recombines TRBV5-4 with TRBJ1-6, with D perhaps matching TRBD1 (6 bases). CDR1 and CDR2 (germline): SGHNT, YYREEE (reference sequence). The CDR3 is 14 amino acids. V was clipped by 2 bases and J by 5 bases, with 8 bases between them. CDR3 region: CASSFWTDNSPLHF. The DNA of the CDR3 is TGTGCCAGCAGCTTCTGGACAGATAATTCACCCCTCCACTTT.

This clone was seen once. This chain connects TRBV5-1 to TRBJ1-1; D call uncertain. Trimming shortened V by 4 bases and J by 0 bases, and 7 bases separated the two germline ends. Germline assignment: CDR1 SGHRS and CDR2 YFSETQ. The CDR3 extends over 13 amino acids. The CDR3 spells CASSTDMNTEAFF. The CDR3 DNA sequence: TGCGCCAGCAGCACCGACATGAACACTGAAGCTTTCTTT. Full variable domain (rest looked up from reference TRBV5-1 and TRBJ1-1): KAGVTQTPRYLIKTRGQQVTLSCSPISGHRSVSWYQQTPGQGLQFLFEYFSETQRNKGNFPGRFSGRQFSNSRSEMNVSTLELGDSALYLCASSTDMNTEAFFGQGTRLTVV.

The genes are TRBV9 and TRBJ2-3; weak D call: TRBD1 (5 bases). The CDR3 runs 17 residues. V was cut by 3 bases and J by 3 bases, with 20 bases left in between. From germline, CDR1 is SGDLS and CDR2 YYNGEE. The chain's CDR3 is CASSGKTVAGWTDTQYF. For the CDR3, the DNA is TGTGCCAGCAGCGGGAAAACCGTGGCAGGGTGGACAGATACGCAGTATTTT.

The chain recombines TRBV28 with TRBJ1-3; 10 nucleotides match TRBD1. The CDR3 covers 15 residues. Germline lookup yields CDR1 MDHEN and CDR2 SYDVKM. After removal of 6 bases from V and 6 bases from J, the junction contained 8 bases not matched to a gene. CDR3 DNA: TGTGCCAGCAGATCGACAGGGGGCGCCGTAAACACCATATATTTT. Its translation is CASRSTGGAVNTIYF.